This entry lists 28 T cell receptor beta chains sequenced from one sample in a study of cytomegalovirus exposure and HLA in healthy donors. 13 Jbeta primers and 60 Vbeta primers were used for the PCR. Libraries were prepared by immunoSEQ multiplex PCR; TCRdb keeps only in-frame clonotypes and omits some of them. The sample consists of about 250,000 clones, roughly 70% of them appearing once. The sample was PBMCs. These receptors were obtained from a female donor in good health and CMV-seronegative.

The chain joins TRBV6-4 to TRBJ2-7, with D uncertain. The CDR3 is 10 amino acids. Looked up from germline, CDR1 is MRHNA and CDR2 is SNTAGT. V lost 7 bases and J 4 bases, leaving 5 bases between the germline ends. This CDR3 reads CASTVYEQYF. As DNA, the CDR3 is TGTGCCAGCACAGTATACGAGCAGTACTTC.

The rearrangement joins TRBV10-3 to TRBJ2-6; D is unresolved. V was trimmed by 7 bases and J by 1 base, leaving 11 bases between them. The CDR3 loop spans 15 amino acids. CDR1 and CDR2 (germline): ENHRY, SYGVKD. The CDR3, as DNA: TGTGCCATCACCGTCGGCGGATCTGGGGCCAACGTCCTGACTTTC. As protein: CAITVGGSGANVLTF.

Written as DNA, the CDR3 is TGTGCCAGCAGCCGGACAGGGGGAGATTCACCCCTCCACTTT. It translates to CASSRTGGDSPLHF. The chain has TRBV6-5 and TRBJ1-6; 10 bases align to TRBD1. Germline lookup yields CDR1 MNHEY and CDR2 SVGAGI. This CDR3 is 14 amino acids long. The J segment lost 8 bases and the V segment lost 6 bases, leaving 4 bases of the junction unmatched.

This clone was seen once. The chain couples TRBV21-1 to TRBJ2-5; the DNA was not compared with TRBD1, the D call given in the table. TRBV21-1 is described as a pseudogene. The length of the CDR3 is 14 residues. CDR3 loop: CASNNRGRQETQYF. The CDR3 DNA sequence: TGTGCCAGCAACAACAGGGGGCGGCAAGAGACCCAGTACTTC.

The chain uses TRBV30 and TRBJ1-6, with D unresolved. This CDR3 spans 15 amino acids. Trimming took off 0 bases at V and 7 bases at J, with 13 bases between the two ends. Per the germline V gene, CDR1 is GTSNPN and CDR2 is SVGIG (reference sequence). Here the CDR3 DNA reads TGTGCCTGGAGTGTTGGTTACCCCGGGAATTCACCCCTCCACTTT. This codes for CAWSVGYPGNSPLHF.

This clone appeared once. The chain employs TRBV2 and TRBJ2-5, with unresolved D. Near its end, the DNA agrees better with TRBJ2-7, so the J call may be wrong. This CDR3 has 16 amino acids. Germline V lookup: CDR1 SNHLY, CDR2 FYNNEI. Here the CDR3 DNA reads TGTGCCAGCAGGCCCGCTTGGTCTAGTCTATCCTACGAGCAGTACTTC. Translating gives CASRPAWSSLSYEQYF.

This chain connects TRBV2 to TRBJ2-2, with 7 positions matching TRBD1. CDR3 length: 15 amino acids. CDR1 and CDR2 from the germline V gene are SNHLY and FYNNEI. Trimming removed 6 bases from V and 3 bases from J; junction bases left unmatched: 7. CDR3 region: CASSSGGDYTGELFF. The DNA of the CDR3 is TGTGCCAGCAGCTCAGGGGGAGACTACACCGGGGAGCTGTTTTTT.

A few counts support this clone. This rearrangement joins TRBV11-1 to TRBJ2-7; 12 bases fit TRBD2. V trimming: 5 bases; J trimming: 2 bases; junction bases outside the gene matches: 1. Germline CDR1 SGHAT, CDR2 FQDESV (reference sequence). The CDR3 runs 14 residues. As DNA, the CDR3 is TGTGCCAGCAGCCCTAGCGGGAGGGCCTACGAGCAGTACTTC. Translated, it gives CASSPSGRAYEQYF.

J is TRBJ2-3 and V is TRBV19; tentatively, D is TRBD1 (5 bases). V was trimmed by 5 bases and J by 4 bases, leaving 10 bases between them. The CDR3 runs 13 residues. Per the germline V gene, CDR1 is LNHDA and CDR2 is SQIVND (reference sequence). The CDR3 DNA is TGTGCCAGTAGTGCTCAGGGTGCAGATACGCAGTATTTT. Translated: CASSAQGADTQYF.

J is TRBJ2-5 and V is TRBV7-9; tentatively, D is TRBD2 (5 bases). The CDR3 is 13 amino acids. V lost 1 base and J lost 5, with 8 bases in between. Germline V gene lookup returns CDR1 SEHNR and CDR2 FQNEAQ (reference sequence). CDR3 residues: CASSLVEEETQYF. CDR3 coding DNA: TGTGCCAGCAGCTTAGTGGAGGAGGAGACCCAGTACTTC. Drawing the rest from reference TRBV7-9 and TRBJ2-5, the complete variable domain is DTGVSQNPRHKITKRGQNVTFRCDPISEHNRLYWYRQTLGQGPEFLTYFQNEAQLEKSRLLSDRFSAERPKGSFSTLEIQRTEQGDSAMYLCASSLVEEETQYFGPGTRLLVL.

This sequence joins TRBV2 and TRBJ2-7, with TRBD2 matching 11 bases. CDR3 length equals 15 residues. Germline V CDR1 and CDR2: SNHLY, FYNNEI. The V gene end was trimmed by 8 bases and the J gene end by 7 bases; junction bases not matched to a gene: 13. CDR3 bases: TGTGCCAGCCGAGTCGGGACTAGCGGAGCCGTGGAGCAGTACTTC. Amino acids: CASRVGTSGAVEQYF. The full variable domain, rest sourced from reference TRBV2 and TRBJ2-7, is EPEVTQTPSHQVTQMGQEVILRCVPISNHLYFYWYRQILGQKVEFLVSFYNNEISEKSEIFDDQFSVERPDGSNFTLKIRSTKLEDSAMYFCASRVGTSGAVEQYFGPGTRLTVT.

This chain connects TRBV9 to TRBJ2-7; D is perhaps TRBD2 (6 bases). The CDR3 is 13 residues long. Germline V gene lookup returns CDR1 SGDLS and CDR2 YYNGEE. Between the trimmed V and J ends, which lost 0 bases and 7 bases, there was a span of 11 bases. CDR3 in DNA: TGTGCCAGCAGCGTAGGCGGGGCGCGGGAGCAGTACTTC. This gives the protein CASSVGGAREQYF.

The rearrangement uses TRBV5-1 and TRBJ2-1; TRBD2 aligns across 8 bases. Germline CDR1 reads SGHRS; CDR2 reads YFSETQ. CDR3 length equals 13 residues. V shed 7 bases and J 5 bases; nucleotides not matched to a gene: 5. The CDR3, as DNA: TGCGCCAGCGGAACTAGCGGAAACAATGAGCAGTTCTTC. This encodes CASGTSGNNEQFF.

The chain has TRBV27 and TRBJ2-2; 9 positions match TRBD1. This CDR3 has 15 amino acids. Unmatched junction bases numbered 3, after V lost 2 bases and J lost 5 bases. Germline lookup yields CDR1 MNHEY and CDR2 SMNVEV (reference sequence). The DNA for the CDR3 is TGTGCCAGCAGTTTACCGGACAGGGGAACCGGGGAGCTGTTTTTT. Translated, it gives CASSLPDRGTGELFF.

The rearrangement links TRBV7-2 to TRBJ1-1, with no clear D. The V gene's germline CDR1 is SGHTA and CDR2 FQGNSA. The CDR3 covers 14 residues. V lost 8 bases and J lost 3, with 16 bases in between. CDR3 in DNA: TGTGCCAGCGGCCTAGGGCGGTCGGACACTGAAGCTTTCTTT. It codes for CASGLGRSDTEAFF.

This clone was seen a single time. This rearrangement joins TRBV6-6 to TRBJ2-7, with D perhaps TRBD2 (5 bases). Between the trimmed V and J ends, which lost 8 bases and 1 base, there was a span of 12 bases. The CDR3 consists of 13 residues. Germline CDR1 and CDR2: MNHNY and SVGAGI (reference sequence). CDR3: CASRTGGSYEQYF. In nucleotides, the CDR3 is TGTGCCAGCCGGACCGGCGGGTCCTACGAGCAGTACTTC.

The table lists this clone with a few counts. The chain employs TRBV7-8 and TRBJ2-5, with 7 positions matching TRBD1. CDR3 size: 15 residues. CDR1 is SGHVS and CDR2 is FQNEAQ in the germline V gene. Trimming cost V 7 bases and J 5 bases; bases outside gene matches: 13. The CDR3 here is CASTIRDRGFETQYF. CDR3 DNA: TGTGCCAGCACCATCAGGGACAGAGGATTCGAGACCCAGTACTTC.

The rearrangement uses TRBV28 and TRBJ1-1; 8 positions match TRBD1. Germline CDR1 and CDR2: MDHEN and SYDVKM. The CDR3 extends over 15 amino acids. Germline trimming cut 7 bases from V and 3 bases from J; bases unmatched to any gene: 10. Written as DNA, the CDR3 is TGTGCCAGCAATCCCTCGACAGGGGAATACACTGAAGCTTTCTTT. Translated, it gives CASNPSTGEYTEAFF.

The chain employs TRBV19 and TRBJ2-5; TRBD2 is a possible D gene (6 bases). Germline assignment: CDR1 LNHDA and CDR2 SQIVND (reference sequence). V was clipped by 6 bases and J by 11 bases, with 19 bases between them. The CDR3 is 13 residues long. The CDR3 nucleotides are TGTGCCAGTAGCGAGGGCTCCGGGGGAAAGCAGTACTTC. It codes for CASSEGSGGKQYF.

The J gene is TRBJ2-7, the V gene TRBV18; 7 nucleotides match TRBD1. J gave up 7 bases and V 1 base, and 13 bases lay outside the gene matches. The CDR3 covers 16 residues. Germline CDR1 is KGHSH and CDR2 is LQKENI. CDR3 nucleotide sequence: TGTGCCAGCTCACCACTAACCGGGACAGCCGTCGGGGAGCAGTACTTC. This translates into CASSPLTGTAVGEQYF. The entire variable domain, with the rest obtained from reference TRBV18 and TRBJ2-7, is as follows: NAGVMQNPRHLVRRRGQEARLRCSPMKGHSHVYWYRQLPEEGLKFMVYLQKENIIDESGMPKERFSAEFPKEGPSILRIQQVVRGDSAAYFCASSPLTGTAVGEQYFGPGTRLTVT.

The V and J genes are TRBV11-2 and TRBJ2-1; 10 nucleotides match TRBD2. The CDR3 sequence is 14 residues long. V was pared by 6 bases and J by 7 bases, with 6 bases of the junction left unmatched. CDR1 is SGHAT and CDR2 is FQNNGV in the germline V gene. Here the CDR3 reads CASRLTSGMNEQFF. CDR3 nucleotide sequence: TGTGCCAGCAGACTTACTAGCGGGATGAATGAGCAGTTCTTC.

This chain uses TRBV11-3 with TRBJ1-3, with D maybe TRBD1 (6 bases). Deletions cut 0 bases from V and 8 bases from J, with 14 bases between. Germline CDR1 is SGHNT and CDR2 is YENEEA. This CDR3 is built from 15 residues. In DNA form, the CDR3 reads TGTGCCAGCAGCTTAGATCCAGGACAGAGGGACACCATATATTTT. Protein: CASSLDPGQRDTIYF.

This chain connects TRBV18 to TRBJ2-2, with 9 bases aligning to TRBD2. There are 14 residues in the CDR3. V shed 4 bases and J 4 bases; nucleotides not matched to a gene: 1. The V gene's germline CDR1 is KGHSH and CDR2 LQKENI. The CDR3 DNA reads TGTGCCAGCTCACGACTAGCGGTCACCGGGGAGCTGTTTTTT. It yields the protein CASSRLAVTGELFF.

The chain joins TRBV7-2 to TRBJ1-2, with a weak D call TRBD1 (6 bases). Trimming cost V 5 bases and J 4 bases, with 11 bases left between them. This CDR3 is built from 13 residues. Per germline, CDR1 SGHTA and CDR2 FQGNSA. This chain's CDR3 is CASSADRIYGYTF. The CDR3 nucleotides are TGTGCCAGCAGCGCGGACAGAATCTATGGCTACACCTTC.

This clone was observed a handful of times. The genes are TRBV9 and TRBJ1-4, with 7 bases fitting TRBD1. Unmatched junction bases numbered 7, after V lost 3 bases and J lost 5 bases. There are 15 residues in the CDR3. Germline loops: CDR1 SGDLS, CDR2 YYNGEE. This CDR3 is CASSEYGTVNEKLFF. CDR3 nucleotides: TGTGCCAGCAGCGAATATGGGACAGTCAATGAAAAACTGTTTTTT.

The chain carries TRBV5-6 and TRBJ1-2, with TRBD1 as a possible D gene (6 bases). Germline-derived CDR1 and CDR2 are SGHDT and YYEEEE. Between the trimmed V and J ends, which lost 0 bases and 0 bases, there was a span of 9 bases. This CDR3 spans 15 amino acids. The CDR3 nucleotides read TGTGCCAGCAGCTTGGAACAGGGAGCTAACTATGGCTACACCTTC. Protein sequence: CASSLEQGANYGYTF.

This sequence joins TRBV6-6 and TRBJ1-2; no reliable D call. Germline CDR1 MNHNY, CDR2 SVGAGI (reference sequence). The CDR3 has 11 residues. V dropped 5 bases and J dropped 5 bases, with 6 bases sitting between them. This CDR3 is CASSPGYGYTF. The CDR3 nucleotides read TGTGCCAGCAGTCCGGGGTATGGCTACACCTTC.

The V and J genes are TRBV27 and TRBJ1-2; the D is unclear. CDR1 MNHEY and CDR2 SMNVEV come from the germline V gene (reference sequence). The CDR3 is made up of 13 amino acids. V lost 5 bases and J 7 bases, leaving 14 bases between the germline ends. In nucleotides, the CDR3 is TGTGCCAGCAGTCCTTATGGTCCGGGTGGCTACACCTTC. Translated: CASSPYGPGGYTF.